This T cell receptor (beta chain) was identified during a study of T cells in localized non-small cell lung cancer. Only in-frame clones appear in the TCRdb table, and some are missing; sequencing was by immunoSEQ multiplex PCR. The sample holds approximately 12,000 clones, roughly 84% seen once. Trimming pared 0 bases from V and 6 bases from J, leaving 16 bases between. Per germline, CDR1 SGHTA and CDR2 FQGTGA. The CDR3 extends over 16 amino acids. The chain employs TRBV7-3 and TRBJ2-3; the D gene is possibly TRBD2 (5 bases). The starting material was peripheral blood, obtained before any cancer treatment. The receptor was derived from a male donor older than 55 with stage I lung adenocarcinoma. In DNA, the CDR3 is TGTGCCAGCAGCTTAACTTTATCCGGGGTCCGTGATACGCAGTATTTT. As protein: CASSLTLSGVRDTQYF.